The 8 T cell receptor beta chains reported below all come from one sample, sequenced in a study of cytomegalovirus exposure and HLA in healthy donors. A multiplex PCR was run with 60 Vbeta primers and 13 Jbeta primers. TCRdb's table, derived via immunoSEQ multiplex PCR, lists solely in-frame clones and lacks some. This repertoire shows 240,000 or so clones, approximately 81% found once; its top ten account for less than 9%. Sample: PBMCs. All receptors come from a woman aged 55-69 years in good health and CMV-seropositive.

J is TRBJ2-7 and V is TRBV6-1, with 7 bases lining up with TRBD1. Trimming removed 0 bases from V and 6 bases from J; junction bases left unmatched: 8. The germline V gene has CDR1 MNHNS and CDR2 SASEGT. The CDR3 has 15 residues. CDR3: CASSEAEQGSSEQYF. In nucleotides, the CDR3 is TGTGCCAGCAGTGAAGCGGAACAGGGGAGTTCCGAGCAGTACTTC.

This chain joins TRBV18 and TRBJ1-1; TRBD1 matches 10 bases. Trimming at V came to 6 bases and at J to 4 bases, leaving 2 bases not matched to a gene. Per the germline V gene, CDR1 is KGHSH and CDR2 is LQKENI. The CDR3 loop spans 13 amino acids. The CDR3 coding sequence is TGTGCCAGCTCTCGGGACAGGGGCACTGAAGCTTTCTTT. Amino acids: CASSRDRGTEAFF.

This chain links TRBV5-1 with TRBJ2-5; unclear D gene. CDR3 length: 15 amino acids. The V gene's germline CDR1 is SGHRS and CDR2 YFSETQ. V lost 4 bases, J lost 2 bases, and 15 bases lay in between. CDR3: CASSPGVGRQETQYF. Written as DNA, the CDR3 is TGCGCCAGCAGCCCTGGAGTGGGTAGGCAAGAGACCCAGTACTTC.

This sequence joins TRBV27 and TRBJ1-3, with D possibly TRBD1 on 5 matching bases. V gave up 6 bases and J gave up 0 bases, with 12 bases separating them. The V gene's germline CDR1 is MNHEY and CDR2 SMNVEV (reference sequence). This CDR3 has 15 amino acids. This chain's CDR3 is CASSPGGGSGNTIYF. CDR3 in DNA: TGTGCCAGCAGCCCGGGGGGGGGCTCTGGAAACACCATATATTTT.

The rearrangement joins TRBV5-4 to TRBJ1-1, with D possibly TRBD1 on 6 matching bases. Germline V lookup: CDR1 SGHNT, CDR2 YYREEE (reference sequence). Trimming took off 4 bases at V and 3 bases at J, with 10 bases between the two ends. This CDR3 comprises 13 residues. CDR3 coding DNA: TGTGCCAGCAGCGTGGACAGTCACACTGAAGCTTTCTTT. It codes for CASSVDSHTEAFF.

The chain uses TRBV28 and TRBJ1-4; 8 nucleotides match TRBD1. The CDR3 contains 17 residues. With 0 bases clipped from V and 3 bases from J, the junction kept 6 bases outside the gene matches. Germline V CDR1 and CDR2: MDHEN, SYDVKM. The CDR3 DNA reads TGTGCCAGCAGTTTATGGGGACAGGCAGTTGCTAATGAAAAACTGTTTTTT. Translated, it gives CASSLWGQAVANEKLFF.

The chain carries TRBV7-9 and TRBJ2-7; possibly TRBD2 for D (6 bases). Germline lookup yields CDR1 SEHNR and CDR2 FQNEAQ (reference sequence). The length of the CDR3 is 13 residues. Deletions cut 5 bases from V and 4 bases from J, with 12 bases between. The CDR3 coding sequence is TGTGCCAGCAGCCCAGAGACTAGTTACGAGCAGTACTTC. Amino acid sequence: CASSPETSYEQYF.

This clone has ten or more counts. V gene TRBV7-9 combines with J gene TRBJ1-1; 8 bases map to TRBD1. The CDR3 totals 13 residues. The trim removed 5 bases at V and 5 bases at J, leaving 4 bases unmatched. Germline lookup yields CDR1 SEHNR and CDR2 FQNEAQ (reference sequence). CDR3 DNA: TGTGCCAGCAGCACCGGACAGGGAACTGAAGCTTTCTTT. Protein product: CASSTGQGTEAFF.